The clone carrying this T cell receptor (beta chain) was recorded once. CDR3 size: 16 residues. V lost 1 base to trimming and J lost 3 bases, with 15 bases between them. The V gene's germline CDR1 is SEHNR and CDR2 FQNEAQ (reference sequence). In the authors' methods: Estimated nucleated cell counts came from reference gene primer amplification. Profiled with immunoSEQ multiplex PCR; TCRdb holds only in-frame clones, not every one. That table furnishes V, J and clone size, whereas the DNA furnished D and trimming. The table shows about 250,000 clones, with approximately 86% occurring only once. The sample is drawn from a study of blood T cell repertoires in COVID-19. On the study more broadly: The United States, Italy and Spain supplied acute and convalescent COVID-19 samples.

Sequencing was carried out using peripheral blood. The TCR comes from a human donor in a cohort sampled during active COVID-19. The chain is built from TRBV7-9 and TRBJ2-5, with D possibly being TRBD1 (6 bases). CDR3 sequence (DNA): TGTGCCAGCAGCTTAGGAAGACAACAGGGAAAAGAGACCCAGTACTTC. Encoded protein: CASSLGRQQGKETQYF.